This is a list of T cell receptor beta chains from one sample in a study of T cell responses to AZD1222 COVID-19 vaccine. TCRdb's table, derived via immunoSEQ multiplex PCR, lists solely in-frame clones and lacks some. The repertoire consists of some 92,000 clones, with approximately 91% occurring once and the leading ten covering 7.5%. The starting material was peripheral blood, obtained on day 0 of AZD1222 vaccination. These receptors were taken from an adult in good health. Both conserved end residues are part of each CDR3. D genes are given only for firm matches. Clone size is given for some rows only: seen once, a few or many times, or a class if the clone is expanded.

V,D,length,size,J,CDR3,DNA
TRBV7-9,NA,15,once,TRBJ1-5,CASSPPGNSNQPQHF,TGTGCCAGCAGCCCTCCAGGGAATAGCAATCAGCCCCAGCATTTT
TRBV7-6,NA,15,medium-sized,TRBJ1-2,CASSPKTGHPLGYTF,TGTGCCAGCAGCCCGAAAACGGGACACCCGCTGGGCTACACCTTC
TRBV21-1,NA,20,once,TRBJ2-5,CASSKGKTTPKVGIKETQYF,TGTGCCAGCAGCAAGGGGAAAACCACACCTAAGGTGGGCATAAAAGAGACCCAGTACTTC
TRBV7-2,NA,15,NA,TRBJ2-1,CASSLARVSYNEQFF,TGTGCCAGCAGCTTAGCCAGGGTCTCCTACAATGAGCAGTTCTTC
TRBV19,NA,14,NA,TRBJ1-5,CASSLAGVGQPQHF,TGTGCCAGTAGTCTCGCAGGGGTCGGTCAGCCCCAGCATTTT
TRBV5-1,NA,14,once,TRBJ2-5,CASSLVPDQETQYF,TGCGCCAGCAGCTTGGTACCGGACCAAGAGACCCAGTACTTC
TRBV7-7,TRBD1,16,NA,TRBJ1-2,CASSLSPTGEKYGYTF,TGTGCTAGCAGCTTATCACCGACAGGGGAGAAGTATGGCTACACCTTC
TRBV3-1/TRBV3-2,NA,12,NA,TRBJ2-7,CASSQDFYEQYF,TGTGCCAGCAGCCAAGATTTCTACGAGCAGTACTTC
TRBV7-2,NA,16,once,TRBJ1-2,CASSLDGDRSLYGYTF,TGTGCCAGCAGCTTAGATGGGGACCGATCGCTGTATGGCTACACCTTC
TRBV7-3,TRBD1,17,NA,TRBJ1-1,CASSPYRGLPQSTEAFF,TGTGCCAGCAGCCCCTACAGGGGCCTTCCCCAATCAACTGAAGCTTTCTTT
TRBV5-1,NA,19,NA,TRBJ2-7,CASSRMGAGFVLGTYEQYF,TGCGCCAGCAGCCGAATGGGGGCCGGGTTTGTATTGGGAACATACGAGCAGTACTTC
TRBV9,TRBD1,14,NA,TRBJ1-5,CASSSQGSHQPQHF,TGTGCCAGCAGCTCACAGGGGTCTCATCAGCCCCAGCATTTT
TRBV6-5,NA,15,NA,TRBJ1-1,CASSLTFLSLTEAFF,TGTGCCAGCAGTCTGACTTTTCTTAGCCTCACTGAAGCTTTCTTT
TRBV12-3/TRBV12-4,NA,12,NA,TRBJ1-1,CASRFQGLEAFF,TGTGCCAGCAGGTTCCAGGGCCTTGAAGCTTTCTTT
TRBV7-9,NA,19,NA,TRBJ2-4,CASSLERVADHNGKNIQYF,TGTGCCAGCAGCTTGGAAAGGGTAGCGGACCACAACGGCAAAAACATTCAGTACTTC
TRBV6-4,TRBD2,14,NA,TRBJ2-3,CASSEGTTTDTQYF,TGTGCCAGCAGTGAAGGGACTACCACAGATACGCAGTATTTT
TRBV5-1,NA,12,NA,TRBJ2-1,CASSLAVGEQFF,TGCGCCAGCAGCTTGGCAGTGGGTGAGCAGTTCTTC
TRBV6-2/TRBV6-3,TRBD1,16,NA,TRBJ1-5,CASSWTGARPNQPQHF,TGTGCCAGCAGTTGGACAGGGGCCCGCCCCAATCAGCCCCAGCATTTT
TRBV7-3,NA,14,NA,TRBJ1-3,CASSLGVTGNTIYF,TGTGCCAGCAGCTTAGGGGTTACTGGAAACACCATATATTTT
TRBV18,NA,13,once,TRBJ1-1,CASSPPGTDEAFF,TGTGCCAGCTCACCACCCGGGACGGATGAAGCTTTCTTT
TRBV9,NA,16,NA,TRBJ2-1,CASSVVGSASYNEQFF,TGTGCCAGCAGCGTAGTCGGTAGCGCGTCCTACAATGAGCAGTTCTTC
TRBV12-3/TRBV12-4,NA,12,NA,TRBJ2-7,CASSRDTAEQYF,TGTGCCAGCAGTCGGGACACCGCCGAGCAGTACTTC
TRBV5-4,NA,12,NA,TRBJ1-2,CASSLGPGGYTF,TGTGCCAGCAGCTTGGGGCCGGGGGGCTACACCTTC
TRBV9,NA,12,NA,TRBJ1-3,CASSVSGNTIYF,TGTGCCAGCAGCGTCTCTGGAAACACCATATATTTT
TRBV5-1,NA,11,NA,TRBJ2-1,CASSLEGEQFF,TGCGCCAGCAGCTTGGAAGGTGAGCAGTTCTTC
TRBV5-1,TRBD1,16,NA,TRBJ1-3,CASSFGDRGGGNTIYF,TGCGCCAGCAGCTTCGGAGACAGGGGGGGAGGAAACACCATATATTTT
TRBV6-2/TRBV6-3,NA,14,once,TRBJ1-4,CASSYSRLHEKLFF,TGTGCCAGCAGTTACTCTAGGCTTCATGAAAAACTGTTTTTT
TRBV27,NA,13,NA,TRBJ2-7,CASKPGDKYEQYF,TGTGCCAGCAAACCGGGCGATAAGTACGAGCAGTACTTC
TRBV28,TRBD2,14,NA,TRBJ2-7,CASSLSGGSDEQYF,TGTGCCAGCAGTTTATCGGGCGGGAGTGACGAGCAGTACTTC
TRBV28,TRBD1,14,NA,TRBJ1-4,CASSSGQVHEKLFF,TGTGCCAGCAGTTCGGGACAGGTTCACGAAAAACTGTTTTTT
TRBV11-2,NA,12,NA,TRBJ2-5,CASSRVSETQYF,TGTGCCAGCAGCCGGGTTAGCGAGACCCAGTACTTC
TRBV5-5,TRBD2,16,once,TRBJ2-1,CASSLALAGAANEQFF,TGTGCCAGCAGCTTGGCCCTAGCGGGGGCCGCCAATGAGCAGTTCTTC
TRBV10-3,NA,16,NA,TRBJ2-2,CAISGLRGSDTGELFF,TGTGCCATCAGTGGCCTTCGGGGATCGGACACCGGGGAGCTGTTTTTT
TRBV6-5,NA,11,NA,TRBJ1-1,CASSTQTEAFF,TGTGCCAGCAGCACTCAGACTGAAGCTTTCTTT
TRBV5-1,NA,14,once,TRBJ1-1,CASSLDSMNTEAFF,TGCGCCAGCAGCTTGGACAGCATGAACACTGAAGCTTTCTTT
TRBV6-5,TRBD1,14,NA,TRBJ1-5,CASSRITGGQPQHF,TGTGCCAGCAGTCGGATCACAGGGGGTCAGCCCCAGCATTTT